The clone carrying this T cell receptor (beta chain) showed up just once. Antigen unknown. This CDR3 is also generated by other DNA sequences in the sample. The data originate from a study of cytomegalovirus exposure and HLA in healthy donors. PCR amplification relied on 60 Vbeta primers (plus 13 Jbeta primers). Produced via immunoSEQ multiplex PCR; TCRdb's table is partial and in-frame only. The sample lists 83,000 or so clones; around 81% were seen once. V was pared by 1 base and J by 5 bases, with 9 bases of the junction left unmatched. Per the germline V gene, CDR1 is SGHRS and CDR2 is YFSETQ. This CDR3 has 17 residues. Study outcomes and limitations: The study recorded around 160 TCR beta chains that were cytomegalovirus-associated. Across all donors, roughly uniform sequencing depth was an assumption of the presence/absence analyses.

This sequence was found in a woman under 40 in good health and CMV-seronegative. The gene calls are TRBV5-1 and TRBJ2-1, with 10 bases aligning to TRBD2. Sequenced sample: PBMCs. The CDR3 DNA sequence: TGCGCCAGCAGCTTGTCTCTCGGACTAGCGGATAACAATGAGCAGTTCTTC. Translation: CASSLSLGLADNNEQFF.